The 18 T cell receptor beta chains presented below share a single source sample, sequenced in a study of T cell responses to AZD1222 COVID-19 vaccine. TCRdb's table, derived via immunoSEQ multiplex PCR, lists solely in-frame clones and lacks some. The sample lists 26,000 or so clones; 92% were seen once. The material sequenced was peripheral blood, taken 28 days after the second AZD1222 dose. The receptor set was obtained from an adult who received the AZD1222 COVID-19 vaccine.

The chain recombines TRBV29-1 with TRBJ1-5, with 7 bases that match TRBD1. Germline CDR1 is SQVTM and CDR2 is ANQGSEA. This CDR3 has 14 residues. V lost 5 bases to trimming and J lost 4 bases; unmatched junction nucleotides: 8. The CDR3 sequence is CSVSPTGKNQPQHF. The CDR3 region has the DNA TGCAGCGTTTCCCCGACAGGGAAAAATCAGCCCCAGCATTTT.

This clone occurred once. The chain links TRBV12-5 to TRBJ1-6, with TRBD1 identical over 11 bases. The germline V gene has CDR1 LGHNT and CDR2 FRNRAP. Unmatched junction bases numbered 5, after V lost 0 bases and J lost 4 bases. This CDR3 has 18 residues. CDR3 loop: CASGLVLGTGGYNSPLHF. CDR3 bases: TGTGCTAGTGGTTTGGTACTTGGGACAGGGGGTTATAATTCACCCCTCCACTTT.

The rearrangement links TRBV3-1 (or the pseudogene TRBV3-2) to TRBJ2-7; D might be TRBD1 (6 bases). Trimming took off 0 bases at V and 0 bases at J, with 18 bases between the two ends. There are 18 residues in the CDR3. From germline, CDR1 is LGHDT and CDR2 YNNKEL (reference sequence). Written as DNA, the CDR3 is TGTGCCAGCAGCCAAGATTTATGGGGGCACCGAATCTCCTACGAGCAGTACTTC. Its translation: CASSQDLWGHRISYEQYF.

The chain joins TRBV28 to TRBJ1-4; weak D call: TRBD1 (5 bases). Per the germline V gene, CDR1 is MDHEN and CDR2 is SYDVKM. Trimming removed 7 bases at V and 8 bases at J, with 17 bases between. There are 14 residues in the CDR3. CDR3: CASTTGTHGEKLFF. CDR3 nucleotide sequence: TGTGCCAGCACAACCGGGACGCATGGGGAAAAACTGTTTTTT.

CDR3 sequence reads: CASSPPGLATSYEQYF. CDR3 nucleotides: TGTGCCAGCTCACCCCCGGGACTAGCGACCTCCTACGAGCAGTACTTC. This rearrangement joins TRBV18 to TRBJ2-7; 10 bases agree with TRBD2. Losses at the gene ends were 3 bases for V and 0 bases for J; bases not matched to a gene: 5. This CDR3 contains 16 residues. Germline V gene lookup returns CDR1 KGHSH and CDR2 LQKENI.

J is TRBJ2-1 and V is TRBV6-5; 9 nucleotides agree with TRBD1. V dropped 0 bases and J dropped 6; count of bases not matched to a gene: 6. This CDR3 is 16 amino acids long. Germline CDR1 is MNHEY and CDR2 is SVGAGI. CDR3 nucleotide sequence: TGTGCCAGCAGTTACTCCACCGGGACAGGGCGCAATGAGCAGTTCTTC. Encoded protein: CASSYSTGTGRNEQFF.

The chain recombines TRBV21-1 with TRBJ2-3; the table calls TRBD2, which could not be checked here. TRBV21-1 is a listed pseudogene. The CDR3 extends over 15 amino acids. CDR3 residues: CASPLGIGDTDTQYF. For the CDR3, the DNA is TGTGCCAGTCCACTAGGGATCGGGGACACAGATACGCAGTATTTT.

This chain uses TRBV12-5 with TRBJ1-3; 7 bases fit TRBD1. V lost 1 base, J lost 4 bases, and 7 bases stayed unmatched. CDR3 length: 16 amino acids. CDR1 is LGHNT and CDR2 is FRNRAP in the germline V gene. The CDR3 here is CASGLAGGAAGNTIYF. The CDR3 DNA is TGTGCTAGTGGTTTGGCAGGGGGGGCAGCAGGAAACACCATATATTTT.

The genes are TRBV2 and TRBJ1-1, with TRBD1 matching over 7 bases. The germline V gene encodes CDR1 SNHLY and CDR2 FYNNEI. The CDR3 spans 16 residues. Trimming removed 6 bases from V and 6 bases from J; junction bases left unmatched: 16. This CDR3 reads CASRPGRNRGGAEAFF. The CDR3 nucleotides read TGTGCCAGCAGACCCGGGCGGAACAGGGGAGGCGCTGAAGCTTTCTTT.

The chain employs TRBV29-1 and TRBJ1-2, with D unresolved. Germline CDR1 is SQVTM and CDR2 is ANQGSEA. Trimming cost V 1 base and J 7 bases, with 13 bases left between them. This CDR3 contains 13 residues. The CDR3 nucleotides read TGCAGCGTTGAAGGCCGGATTTTAAGTGGCTACACCTTC. The encoded protein is CSVEGRILSGYTF.

This chain connects TRBV9 to TRBJ2-1, with TRBD2 matching 10 bases. The germline V gene has CDR1 SGDLS and CDR2 YYNGEE. V gave up 0 bases and J gave up 5 bases; unmatched junction bases: 14. CDR3 length: 19 amino acids. The DNA for the CDR3 is TGTGCCAGCAGCGTAGGAGCTAGCGGGAGTTTGAGACGAGACAATGAGCAGTTCTTC. This encodes CASSVGASGSLRRDNEQFF.

The rearrangement links TRBV9 to TRBJ2-2; D possibly corresponds to TRBD1 (5 bases). From germline, CDR1 is SGDLS and CDR2 YYNGEE. The germline V and J ends were trimmed by 0 bases and 3 bases, with 9 bases remaining between them. The CDR3 extends over 15 amino acids. This CDR3 reads CASSVGGLDTGELFF. Here the CDR3 DNA reads TGTGCCAGCAGCGTAGGGGGCTTGGACACCGGGGAGCTGTTTTTT. The full variable domain, with the rest looked up from reference TRBV9 and TRBJ2-2, is DSGVTQTPKHLITATGQRVTLRCSPRSGDLSVYWYQQSLDQGLQFLIQYYNGEERAKGNILERFSAQQFPDLHSELNLSSLELGDSALYFCASSVGGLDTGELFFGEGSRLTVL.

This chain connects TRBV6-4 to TRBJ2-1; TRBD2 matches at 8 bases. V shed 6 bases, J shed 3 bases, and the junction held 13 bases outside the gene matches. CDR1 is MRHNA and CDR2 is SNTAGT in the germline V gene. CDR3 length: 17 amino acids. CDR3 nucleotide sequence: TGTGCCAGCAGAGCAAGACTAGCGACCGAAAACTACAATGAGCAGTTCTTC. Translation: CASRARLATENYNEQFF.

This sequence joins TRBV24-1 and TRBJ1-1; D gene ambiguous. This CDR3 region has 13 residues. The V gene's germline CDR1 is KGHDR and CDR2 SFDVKD. The germline V and J ends were trimmed by 4 bases and 0 bases, with 5 bases remaining between them. As DNA, the CDR3 is TGTGCCACCAGTGACAGGCTGAACACTGAAGCTTTCTTT. Its protein is CATSDRLNTEAFF.

This clone appeared a single time. The gene calls are TRBV4-3 and TRBJ2-1, with D perhaps being TRBD1 or TRBD2 (5 bases each). The CDR3 extends over 16 amino acids. Trimming removed 0 bases at V and 4 bases at J, with 13 bases between. Germline assignment: CDR1 LGHNA and CDR2 YSLEER. The CDR3 DNA follows: TGCGCCAGCAGCCAAGAACCCCTTGGGGGTTACAATGAGCAGTTCTTC. Its protein is CASSQEPLGGYNEQFF.

This clone was detected a few times. The CDR3 region is CSVAPQGNAIFEGYGYTF. In nucleotides, the CDR3 is TGCAGCGTCGCCCCCCAGGGAAACGCTATTTTCGAGGGCTATGGCTACACCTTC. The rearrangement links TRBV29-1 to TRBJ1-2, with D maybe TRBD1 (5 bases). Trimming removed 6 bases from V and 4 bases from J, with 30 bases in between. Germline CDR1 and CDR2: SQVTM and ANQGSEA. This CDR3 spans 18 amino acids.

V is TRBV7-9 and J is TRBJ2-7; D perhaps matches TRBD2 (6 bases). Germline V lookup: CDR1 SEHNR, CDR2 FQNEAQ (reference sequence). This CDR3 region has 14 residues. The germline V and J ends were trimmed by 2 bases and 4 bases, with 12 bases remaining between them. The CDR3 sequence is CASSLSIGGYEQYF. CDR3 DNA: TGTGCCAGCAGCTTATCCATAGGAGGGTACGAGCAGTACTTC.

This chain connects TRBV7-2 to TRBJ2-6, with D unresolved. The germline CDR1 and CDR2 sequences are SGHTA and FQGNSA. The V end was cut by 6 bases, the J end by 0 bases, with 9 bases between. This CDR3 contains 15 residues. CDR3 sequence reads: CASSPQFSGANVLTF. CDR3 DNA: TGTGCCAGCAGTCCGCAGTTCTCTGGGGCCAACGTCCTGACTTTC.